The source of this TCR beta chain is a study of cytomegalovirus exposure and HLA in healthy donors. The primer mix had 60 Vbeta and 13 Jbeta primers. The method was immunoSEQ multiplex PCR; TCRdb's version includes in-frame clones alone and lacks a portion of them. The sample contains about 110,000 clones, around 83% of which appear only once. The CDR3 runs to 16 residues. V was pared by 3 bases and J by 4 bases, with 8 bases of the junction left unmatched. Germline CDR1 is LNHDA and CDR2 is SQIVND (reference sequence). This clone was recorded a few times. This sequence joins TRBV19 and TRBJ2-3; TRBD2 agrees at 9 bases. The sequence came from a man aged 25 to 40 in good health and CMV-seropositive. Source material: PBMCs. This chain's CDR3 is CASSILSGSPPDTQYF. DNA of the CDR3: TGTGCCAGTAGTATCCTTAGCGGGAGTCCCCCAGATACGCAGTATTTT.